This T cell receptor (beta chain) is from a study of cytomegalovirus exposure and HLA in healthy donors. Details on this clone: Its antigen is not identified. At one boundary the junction diverges from the germline segment, which might be a read error.

The CDR3 is made up of 12 amino acids. The germline CDR1 and CDR2 sequences are SEHNR and FQNEAQ (reference sequence). The donors gave bone marrow, and they were healthy. Likely unrecorded immune exposures existed in these nominally healthy donors. General study points: Among the most significant clusters, several appeared linked to common viral pathogens in a later analysis.

The PCR had 60 Vbeta and 13 Jbeta primers. Profiling relied on immunoSEQ multiplex PCR, and the TCRdb table lists in-frame clones only, not all of them. Of hundreds of thousands of clones in the sample, less than 85% were seen once. The J gene is TRBJ2-3, the V gene TRBV7-9; D is undetermined. Sequenced material: PBMCs. This TCR derives from a man aged 18 to 29 in good health and CMV-seronegative. The DNA for the CDR3 is TGTTCCAGCAGCTTAGAGACAAAGACGCAGTATTTT. Its translation is CSSSLETKTQYF.